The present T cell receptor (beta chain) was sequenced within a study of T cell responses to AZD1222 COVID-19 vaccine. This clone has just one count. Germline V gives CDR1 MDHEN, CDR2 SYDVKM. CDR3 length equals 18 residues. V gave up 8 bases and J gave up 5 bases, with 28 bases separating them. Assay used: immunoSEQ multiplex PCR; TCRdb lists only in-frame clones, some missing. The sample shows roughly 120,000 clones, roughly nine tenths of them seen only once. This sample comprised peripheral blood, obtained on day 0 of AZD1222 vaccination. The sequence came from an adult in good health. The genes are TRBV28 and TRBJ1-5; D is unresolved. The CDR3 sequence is CASAGWVRTLTPHQPQHF. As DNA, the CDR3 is TGTGCCAGCGCCGGTTGGGTACGGACCCTAACTCCCCATCAGCCCCAGCATTTT.